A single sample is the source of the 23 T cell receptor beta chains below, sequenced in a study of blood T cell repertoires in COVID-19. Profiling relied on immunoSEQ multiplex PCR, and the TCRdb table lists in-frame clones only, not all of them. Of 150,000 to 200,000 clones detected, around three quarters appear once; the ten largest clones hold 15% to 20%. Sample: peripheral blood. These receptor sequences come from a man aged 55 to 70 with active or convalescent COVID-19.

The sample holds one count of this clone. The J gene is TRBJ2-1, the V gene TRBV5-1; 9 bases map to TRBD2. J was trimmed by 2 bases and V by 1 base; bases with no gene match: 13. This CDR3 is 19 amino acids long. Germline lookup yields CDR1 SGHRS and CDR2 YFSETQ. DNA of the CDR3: TGCGCCAGCAGCTTGTACGCTAGCGGGGTCTCAAGAACCTACAATGAGCAGTTCTTC. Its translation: CASSLYASGVSRTYNEQFF.

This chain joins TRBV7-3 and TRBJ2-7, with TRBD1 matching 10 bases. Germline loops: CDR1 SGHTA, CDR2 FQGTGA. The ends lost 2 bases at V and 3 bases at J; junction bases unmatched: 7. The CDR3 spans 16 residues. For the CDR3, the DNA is TGTGCCAGCAGCTTAGGGGACAGGGGTTTAGGCTACGAGCAGTACTTC. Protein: CASSLGDRGLGYEQYF.

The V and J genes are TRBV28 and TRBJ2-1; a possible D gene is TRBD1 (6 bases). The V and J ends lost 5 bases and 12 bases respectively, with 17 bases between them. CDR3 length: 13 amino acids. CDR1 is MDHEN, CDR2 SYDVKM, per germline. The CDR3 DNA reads TGTGCCAGCAGTACCGGGACACTTAAGGGGCAGTTCTTC. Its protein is CASSTGTLKGQFF.

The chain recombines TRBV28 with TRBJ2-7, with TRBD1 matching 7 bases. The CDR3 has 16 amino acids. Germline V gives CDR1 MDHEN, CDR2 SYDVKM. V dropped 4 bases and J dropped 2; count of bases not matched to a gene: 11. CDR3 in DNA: TGTGCCAGCAGTTCCACAGGGGCCTGGGGCCCCTACGAGCAGTACTTC. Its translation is CASSSTGAWGPYEQYF.

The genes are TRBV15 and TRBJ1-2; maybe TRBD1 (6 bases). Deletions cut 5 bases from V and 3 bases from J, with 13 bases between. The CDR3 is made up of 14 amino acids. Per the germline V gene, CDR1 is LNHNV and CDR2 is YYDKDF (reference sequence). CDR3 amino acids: CATSGRGGYYGYTF. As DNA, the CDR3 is TGTGCCACCAGCGGGAGGGGGGGATACTATGGCTACACCTTC. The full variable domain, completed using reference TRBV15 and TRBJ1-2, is DAMVIQNPRYQVTQFGKPVTLSCSQTLNHNVMYWYQQKSSQAPKLLFHYYDKDFNNEADTPDNFQSRRPNTSFCFLDIRSPGLGDTAMYLCATSGRGGYYGYTFGSGTRLTVV.

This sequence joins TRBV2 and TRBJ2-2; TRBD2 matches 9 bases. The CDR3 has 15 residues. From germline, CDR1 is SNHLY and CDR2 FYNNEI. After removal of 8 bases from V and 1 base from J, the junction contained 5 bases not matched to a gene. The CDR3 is CASARTSENTGELFF. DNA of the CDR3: TGTGCCAGCGCGAGGACTAGCGAGAACACCGGGGAGCTGTTTTTT.

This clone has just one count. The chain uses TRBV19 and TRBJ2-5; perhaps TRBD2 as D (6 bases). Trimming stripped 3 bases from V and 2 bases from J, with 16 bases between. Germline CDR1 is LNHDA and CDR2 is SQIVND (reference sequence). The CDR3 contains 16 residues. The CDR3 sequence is CASSINRGGPQETQYF. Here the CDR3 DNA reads TGTGCCAGTAGTATTAATCGGGGAGGCCCTCAAGAGACCCAGTACTTC.

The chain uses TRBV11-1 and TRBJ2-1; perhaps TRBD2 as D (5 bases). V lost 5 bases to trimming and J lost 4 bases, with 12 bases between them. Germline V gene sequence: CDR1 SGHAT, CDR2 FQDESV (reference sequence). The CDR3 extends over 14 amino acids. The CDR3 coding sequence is TGTGCCAGCAGCCCCAAGACTACATACAATGAGCAGTTCTTC. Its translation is CASSPKTTYNEQFF.

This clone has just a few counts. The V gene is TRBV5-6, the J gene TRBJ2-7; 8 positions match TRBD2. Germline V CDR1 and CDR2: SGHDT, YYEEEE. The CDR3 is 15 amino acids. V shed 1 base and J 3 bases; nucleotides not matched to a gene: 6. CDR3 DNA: TGTGCCAGCAGCTTGACCGGGGGGGCGCACTACGAGCAGTACTTC. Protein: CASSLTGGAHYEQYF.

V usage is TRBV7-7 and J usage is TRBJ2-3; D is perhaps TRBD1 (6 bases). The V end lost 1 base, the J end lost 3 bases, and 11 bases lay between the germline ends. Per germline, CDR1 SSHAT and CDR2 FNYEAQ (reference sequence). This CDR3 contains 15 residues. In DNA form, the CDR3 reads TGTGCCAGCAGCTTAGTGCCAGGGGCGACAGATACGCAGTATTTT. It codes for CASSLVPGATDTQYF.

CDR3 loop: CATSDRDFSGTDTQYF. Here the CDR3 DNA reads TGTGCCACCAGTGACAGGGACTTTTCTGGCACAGATACGCAGTATTTT. This chain uses TRBV24-1 with TRBJ2-3; perhaps TRBD2 as D (6 bases). Trimming pared 4 bases from V and 1 base from J, leaving 14 bases between. Germline CDR1 KGHDR, CDR2 SFDVKD. There are 16 residues in the CDR3.

CDR3 nucleotides: TGTGCCAGCTCGTACAGGGCCGGGGAGCTGTTTTTT. Its protein is CASSYRAGELFF. This chain connects TRBV18 to TRBJ2-2, with a possible D match to TRBD1 (6 bases). The germline gives CDR1 KGHSH, CDR2 LQKENI. The CDR3 totals 12 residues. V was shortened by 6 bases and J by 6 bases, with 8 bases between the two germline ends.

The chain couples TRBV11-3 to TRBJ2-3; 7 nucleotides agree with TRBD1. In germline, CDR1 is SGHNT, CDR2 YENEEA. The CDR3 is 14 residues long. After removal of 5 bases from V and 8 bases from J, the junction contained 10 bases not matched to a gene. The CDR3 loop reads CASSQGVSAGTQYF. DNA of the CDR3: TGTGCCAGCAGCCAGGGGGTATCTGCCGGTACGCAGTATTTT.

The CDR3 coding sequence is TGTGCCAGCAGCTTTGGGACAGGCCTCGAAGCTTTCTTT. This codes for CASSFGTGLEAFF. V gene TRBV7-9 combines with J gene TRBJ1-1; 8 bases are shared with TRBD1. Germline CDR1 reads SEHNR; CDR2 reads FQNEAQ (reference sequence). V shed 3 bases, J shed 8 bases, and the junction held 5 bases outside the gene matches. This CDR3 has 13 amino acids.

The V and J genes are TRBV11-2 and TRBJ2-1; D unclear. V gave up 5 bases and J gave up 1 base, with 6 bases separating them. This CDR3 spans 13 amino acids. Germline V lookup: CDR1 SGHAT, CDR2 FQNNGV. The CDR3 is CASSPQSYNEQFF. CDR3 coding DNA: TGTGCCAGCAGCCCCCAATCCTACAATGAGCAGTTCTTC. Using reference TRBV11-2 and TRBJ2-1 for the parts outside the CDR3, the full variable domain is EAGVAQSPRYKIIEKRQSVAFWCNPISGHATLYWYQQILGQGPKLLIQFQNNGVVDDSQLPKDRFSAERLKGVDSTLKIQPAKLEDSAVYLCASSPQSYNEQFFGPGTRLTVL.

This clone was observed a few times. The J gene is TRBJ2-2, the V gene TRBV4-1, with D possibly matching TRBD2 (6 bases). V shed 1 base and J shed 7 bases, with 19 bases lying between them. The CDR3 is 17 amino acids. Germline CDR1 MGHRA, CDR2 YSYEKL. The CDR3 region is CASSQGLRRDWGGELFF. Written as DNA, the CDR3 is TGCGCCAGCAGCCAAGGACTCCGGCGGGACTGGGGCGGGGAGCTGTTTTTT.

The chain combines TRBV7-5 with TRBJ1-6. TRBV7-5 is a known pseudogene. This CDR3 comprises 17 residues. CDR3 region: CVRSLAQRNSYNSPLHF. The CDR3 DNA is TGTGTCAGAAGCTTAGCGCAGAGGAATTCCTATAATTCACCCCTCCACTTT.

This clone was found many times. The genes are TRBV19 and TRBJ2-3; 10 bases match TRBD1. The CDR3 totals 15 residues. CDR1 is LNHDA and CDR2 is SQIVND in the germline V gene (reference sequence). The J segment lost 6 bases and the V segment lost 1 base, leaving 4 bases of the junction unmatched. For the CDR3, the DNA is TGTGCCAGTAGTATAGCCGGGACAGGGGTGGATACGCAGTATTTT. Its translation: CASSIAGTGVDTQYF.

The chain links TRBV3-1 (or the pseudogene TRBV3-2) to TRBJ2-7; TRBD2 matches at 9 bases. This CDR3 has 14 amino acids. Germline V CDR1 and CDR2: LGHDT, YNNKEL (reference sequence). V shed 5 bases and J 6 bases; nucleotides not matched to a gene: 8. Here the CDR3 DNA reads TGTGCCAGCAGCGCGGGACTAGCCCCCAGCGAGCAGTACTTC. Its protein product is CASSAGLAPSEQYF.

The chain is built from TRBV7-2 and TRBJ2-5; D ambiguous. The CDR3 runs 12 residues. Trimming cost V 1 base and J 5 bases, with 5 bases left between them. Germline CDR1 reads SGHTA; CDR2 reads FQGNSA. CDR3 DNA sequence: TGTGCCAGCAGCTTAGTTCTCGAGACCCAGTACTTC. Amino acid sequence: CASSLVLETQYF.

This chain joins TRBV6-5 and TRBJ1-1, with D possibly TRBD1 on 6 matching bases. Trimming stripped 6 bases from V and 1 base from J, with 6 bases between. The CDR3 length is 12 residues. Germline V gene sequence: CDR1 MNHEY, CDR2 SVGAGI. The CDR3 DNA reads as TGTGCCAGCAGGGACAGGAACACTGAAGCTTTCTTT. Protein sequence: CASRDRNTEAFF.

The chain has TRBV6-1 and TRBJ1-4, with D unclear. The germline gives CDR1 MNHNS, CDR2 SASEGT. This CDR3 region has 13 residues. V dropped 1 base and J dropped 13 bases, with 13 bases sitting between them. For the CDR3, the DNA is TGTGCCAGCAGTGAAGATAGACCGGGAGGACTGTTTTTT. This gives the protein CASSEDRPGGLFF.

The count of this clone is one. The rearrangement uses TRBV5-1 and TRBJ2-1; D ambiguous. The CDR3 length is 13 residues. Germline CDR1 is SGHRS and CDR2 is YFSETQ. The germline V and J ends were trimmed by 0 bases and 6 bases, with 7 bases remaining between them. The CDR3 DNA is TGCGCCAGCAGCTTGGGGCCGGGCAATGAGCAGTTCTTC. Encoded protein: CASSLGPGNEQFF.